The 15 T cell receptor beta chains below come from one sample, sequenced in a study of cytomegalovirus exposure and HLA in healthy donors. In the PCR, 60 Vbeta and 13 Jbeta primers were used. Method: immunoSEQ multiplex PCR; TCRdb's copy keeps in-frame clones and lacks some. The data hold fewer than 250,000 clones, with approximately 83% observed a single time. Sequencing used PBMCs. These receptors all stem from a woman aged 45-59 years in good health and CMV-seropositive.

This clone was observed a few times. V is TRBV7-9 and J is TRBJ1-1, with D possibly matching TRBD1 (6 bases). The germline CDR1 and CDR2 sequences are SEHNR and FQNEAQ (reference sequence). The CDR3 runs 15 residues. V was cut by 5 bases and J by 1 base, with 14 bases left in between. The CDR3 DNA reads as TGTGCCAGCAGCCCCTGGGACAAAGGGAACACTGAAGCTTTCTTT. Encoded protein: CASSPWDKGNTEAFF.

This chain links TRBV7-2 with TRBJ1-1; D is ambiguous. In germline, CDR1 is SGHTA, CDR2 FQGNSA. The CDR3 covers 14 residues. Trimming shortened V by 4 bases and J by 0 bases, and 9 bases separated the two germline ends. The CDR3 coding sequence is TGTGCCAGCAGCTCACATCCACTGAACACTGAAGCTTTCTTT. It codes for CASSSHPLNTEAFF. Variable domain in full (rest from reference TRBV7-2 and TRBJ1-1): GAGVSQSPSNKVTEKGKDVELRCDPISGHTALYWYRQSLGQGLEFLIYFQGNSAPDKSGLPSDRFSAERTGGSVSTLTIQRTQQEDSAVYLCASSSHPLNTEAFFGQGTRLTVV.

V is TRBV28 and J is TRBJ2-7; 10 bases are a match to TRBD1. This CDR3 contains 15 residues. V lost 4 bases, J lost 1 base, and 4 bases stayed unmatched. Germline CDR1 reads MDHEN; CDR2 reads SYDVKM. CDR3 loop: CASSSPGQGSYEQYF. DNA of the CDR3: TGTGCCAGCAGTTCGCCGGGACAGGGGTCCTACGAGCAGTACTTC.

The rearrangement joins TRBV7-9 to TRBJ1-2; D is uncertain. CDR3 length: 12 amino acids. Per germline, CDR1 SEHNR and CDR2 FQNEAQ (reference sequence). The V and J ends lost 3 bases and 8 bases respectively, with 10 bases between them. The CDR3 region has the DNA TGTGCCAGCAGCTTCTCCCCAGGCGGCTACACCTTC. Translation: CASSFSPGGYTF.

V usage is TRBV10-3 and J usage is TRBJ2-7; a weak D match, TRBD2 (5 bases). The CDR3 is 16 residues long. V dropped 2 bases and J dropped 5 bases, with 19 bases sitting between them. CDR1 is ENHRY, CDR2 SYGVKD, per germline. This CDR3 is CAISERVARVRDEQYF. DNA of the CDR3: TGTGCCATCAGTGAGCGGGTTGCCCGGGTGAGGGACGAGCAGTACTTC.

The chain uses TRBV19 and TRBJ1-1; 8 positions agree with TRBD1. The length of the CDR3 is 15 residues. In germline, CDR1 is LNHDA, CDR2 SQIVND (reference sequence). Losses at the gene ends were 9 bases for V and 1 base for J; bases not matched to a gene: 10. DNA of the CDR3: TGTGCCAGCACAGACAGGGGCTCAGGGAACACTGAAGCTTTCTTT. Protein: CASTDRGSGNTEAFF.

The V gene is TRBV6-6, the J gene TRBJ1-2, with a tentative D call TRBD1 (6 bases). Germline lookup yields CDR1 MNHNY and CDR2 SVGAGI (reference sequence). The CDR3 covers 14 residues. V dropped 4 bases and J dropped 4 bases, with 13 bases sitting between them. The chain's CDR3 is CASSSVQQGYGYTF. The CDR3 region has the DNA TGTGCCAGCAGTTCGGTACAACAGGGCTATGGCTACACCTTC.

The CDR3 protein is CASKERFSGNTIYF. The CDR3 DNA is TGTGCCAGTAAAGAGCGCTTCTCTGGAAACACCATATATTTT. The rearrangement links TRBV6-1 to TRBJ1-3; D unresolved. Per germline, CDR1 MNHNS and CDR2 SASEGT. The CDR3 loop spans 14 amino acids. The V end lost 9 bases, the J end lost 0 bases, and 12 bases lay between the germline ends.

This chain connects TRBV6-5 to TRBJ1-6, with D hard to call. Germline CDR1 reads MNHEY; CDR2 reads SVGAGI. The CDR3 length is 15 residues. V lost 5 bases to trimming and J lost 9 bases, with 17 bases between them. The CDR3 bases are TGTGCCAGCAGTCCTCCGGACTTTTTGGGTTCACCCCTCCACTTT. Residues: CASSPPDFLGSPLHF.

The chain employs TRBV18 and TRBJ1-1; unclear D gene. This CDR3 comprises 14 residues. V was pared by 2 bases and J by 5 bases, with 12 bases between. The germline V gene has CDR1 KGHSH and CDR2 LQKENI. The CDR3 reads CASSPRAGETEAFF. The CDR3 nucleotides read TGTGCCAGCTCACCAAGGGCGGGTGAGACTGAAGCTTTCTTT.

The chain carries TRBV6-1 and TRBJ2-3; 10 bases are a match to TRBD2. Germline values: CDR1 MNHNS, CDR2 SASEGT. The CDR3 length is 15 residues. Trimming at V came to 5 bases and at J to 6 bases, leaving 8 bases not matched to a gene. As DNA, the CDR3 is TGTGCCAGCAGTCCACTAGCGGGGAATGAGGATACGCAGTATTTT. Amino acid sequence: CASSPLAGNEDTQYF.

V is TRBV10-3 and J is TRBJ1-2, with 10 bases fitting TRBD1. Trimming took 5 bases from V and 2 from J; bases not matched to a gene: 8. CDR3 length equals 16 residues. CDR1 is ENHRY and CDR2 is SYGVKD in the germline V gene. The CDR3 region has the DNA TGTGCCATCAGTCCCCACGGGACAGGGGACAACTATGGCTACACCTTC. Its translation: CAISPHGTGDNYGYTF.

J is TRBJ2-5 and V is TRBV7-9; D gene unclear. V lost 5 bases, J lost 3 bases, and 22 bases lay in between. The CDR3 runs 17 residues. Germline loops: CDR1 SEHNR, CDR2 FQNEAQ (reference sequence). The CDR3 region has the DNA TGTGCCAGCAGCCATAATCCTGAAACAGACATAGAAGAGACCCAGTACTTC. Protein sequence: CASSHNPETDIEETQYF.

The J gene is TRBJ1-4, the V gene TRBV7-2; no clear D. Germline values: CDR1 SGHTA, CDR2 FQGNSA. V was cut by 0 bases and J by 4 bases, with 9 bases left in between. The CDR3 is 15 amino acids. CDR3 in amino acids: CASSLAGRDNEKLFF. The CDR3 nucleotides are TGTGCCAGCAGCTTAGCGGGCAGAGATAATGAAAAACTGTTTTTT.

This clone was counted a few times. The chain combines TRBV19 with TRBJ2-7, with 9 bases matching TRBD1. J was trimmed by 4 bases and V by 3 bases; bases with no gene match: 7. In germline, CDR1 is LNHDA, CDR2 SQIVND (reference sequence). The CDR3 is 15 residues long. The CDR3 DNA is TGTGCCAGTAGTATCGTAACAGGGGGCTTATACGAGCAGTACTTC. Amino acids: CASSIVTGGLYEQYF.